This T cell receptor beta chain was found in a study of blood T cell repertoires in COVID-19. About the study: Samples taken during acute and convalescent COVID-19 were collected in the United States, Italy and Spain. In each case, the material was cDNA or gDNA derived from T cells, B-cell-depleted T cells, or PBMCs.

Per the original methods: Reference gene primers were amplified, and this amplification served to estimate nucleated cell counts. Assay: immunoSEQ multiplex PCR; the TCRdb copy retains only in-frame clones and omits some. V, J and clone size are taken as reported in that table, and D and trimming were inferred from the DNA itself. This sample has more than 85,000 clones, with about nine tenths found just once. Per germline, CDR1 SNHLY and CDR2 FYNNEI. J gave up 5 bases and V 8 bases, and 5 bases lay outside the gene matches. This CDR3 has 12 amino acids. The sequenced sample was peripheral blood. The chain combines TRBV2 with TRBJ1-2; 7 bases are shared with TRBD1. The sequence came from a woman in her 70s with acute or convalescent COVID-19. The CDR3 sequence is CASDREAYGYTF. For the CDR3, the DNA is TGTGCCAGCGACAGGGAGGCTTATGGCTACACCTTC. Full variable domain (outside the CDR3, taken from reference TRBV2 and TRBJ1-2): EPEVTQTPSHQVTQMGQEVILRCVPISNHLYFYWYRQILGQKVEFLVSFYNNEISEKSEIFDDQFSVERPDGSNFTLKIRSTKLEDSAMYFCASDREAYGYTFGSGTRLTVV.